Listed below are T cell receptor beta chains from one sample, sequenced in a study of regulatory T cells in long-lasting Graves disease. TCRdb re-derived calls from the multiplex PCR reads in MiXCR, one entry per CDR3 protein. The table lists almost 350,000 distinct CDR3 sequences, around 20% of them singletons. Material: peripheral blood mononuclear cells (PBMCs), obtained when the disease was refractory, from a patient treated with antithyroid drugs. The receptors shown here come from a female donor with Graves disease. Both conserved end residues are part of each CDR3. The D gene is left open where the match is weak. Only part of the rows carry a size: once, few, many, or a class if the clone is expanded.

j_gene,d_gene,v_gene,abundance,CDR3nt,CDR3aa
TRBJ1-1,TRBD1,TRBV7-2,NA,TGTGCCAGCGGGGTCGGACAGGGGAGAGCTTTCTTT,CASGVGQGRAFF
TRBJ2-2,NA,TRBV20-1,NA,TGCAGTGCTATAGATTGGGCGGCTAACACCGGGGAGCTGTTTTTT,CSAIDWAANTGELFF
TRBJ1-2,NA,TRBV20-1,NA,TGCAGTGCTGTCGACCAATATTATAACTATGGCTACACCTTC,CSAVDQYYNYGYTF
TRBJ2-1,TRBD2,TRBV29-1,few,TGCAGCGTTGAACTAGCGGGAGGGGATGAGCAGTTCTTC,CSVELAGGDEQFF
TRBJ1-1,NA,TRBV28,NA,TGTGCCAGCAGCTCCCAGAGGGACATCACTGAAGCTTTCTTT,CASSSQRDITEAFF
TRBJ2-2,NA,TRBV2,many,TGTGCCAGCAGTGGTCTAGCAAACACTATAAACACCGGGGAGCTGTTTTTT,CASSGLANTINTGELFF
TRBJ1-6,NA,TRBV12-3/TRBV12-4,many,TGTGCCAGCAGCCCGGGGGTAGGATCACCCCTCCACTTT,CASSPGVGSPLHF
TRBJ2-5,TRBD2,TRBV7-9,few,TGTGCCAGCAGCTCCGGGGGGGGACGCTGGGAGACCCAGTACTTC,CASSSGGGRWETQYF
TRBJ1-3,NA,TRBV7-8,few,TGTGCCAGCAGCTTAGAAGGCCCGGGACGGGGCCTCTCTGGAAACACCATATATTTT,CASSLEGPGRGLSGNTIYF
TRBJ1-1,NA,TRBV5-1,many,TGCGCCAGCAGCTTGGTCGTGGGTCCGAACACTGAAGCTTTCTTT,CASSLVVGPNTEAFF
TRBJ2-2,TRBD2,TRBV11-2,NA,TGTGCCAGCAGCTTAGCACTAGCGGACGGGGAGCTGTTTTTT,CASSLALADGELFF
TRBJ1-5,NA,TRBV20-1,many,TGCAGTGCTAGGGGGGGGGGTGATCAGCCCCAGCATTTT,CSARGGGDQPQHF
TRBJ1-2,NA,TRBV28,many,TGTGCCAGCAGCCCCGTACCGGGCCTAAGACTGGCTAACTATGGCTACACCTTC,CASSPVPGLRLANYGYTF
TRBJ1-5,NA,TRBV19,NA,TGTGCCAGTAGTATAGGCACGAAGATAGGTCAGCCCCAGCATTTT,CASSIGTKIGQPQHF
TRBJ2-7,NA,TRBV6-1,many,TGTGCCAGCAGTGAAGAAGCATCTGCCTTCTACGAGCAGTACTTC,CASSEEASAFYEQYF
TRBJ1-6,TRBD1,TRBV6-5,many,TGTGCCAGCAGTTACGGACAGGCAATCACTTCACCCCTCCACTTT,CASSYGQAITSPLHF
TRBJ2-5,NA,TRBV11-3,many,TGTGCCAGCAGCACTCTGGGCAGGTCAGAGACCCAGTACTTC,CASSTLGRSETQYF
TRBJ1-2,NA,TRBV24-1,many,TGTGCCACCAGTGATTCTTCCCGGTGGGACTATGGCTACACCTTC,CATSDSSRWDYGYTF
TRBJ1-6,NA,TRBV11-2,NA,TGTGCCAGCAGCTTTGGGGGAGGCGTGGATAATTCACCCCTCCACTTT,CASSFGGGVDNSPLHF
TRBJ1-4,NA,TRBV7-8,many,TGTGCCAGCAGCTTAGACTACAGGACGAATGAAAAACTGTTTTTT,CASSLDYRTNEKLFF
TRBJ1-1,NA,TRBV12-3/TRBV12-4,many,TGTGCCAGCAGTTTTGCCGGGCCGACTGAAGCTTTCTTT,CASSFAGPTEAFF
TRBJ2-2,TRBD2,TRBV12-3/TRBV12-4,few,TGTGCCAGCAGCCCACCGGGACTAGCGAACACCGGGGAGCTGTTTTTT,CASSPPGLANTGELFF
TRBJ1-2,NA,TRBV29-1,many,TGCAGCGTTGAATTCGGGGGCTTCTATGGCTACACCTTC,CSVEFGGFYGYTF
TRBJ1-1,NA,TRBV12-3/TRBV12-4,many,TGTGCCAGCAGTTTTCGGAGGGGCACTGAAGCTTTCTTT,CASSFRRGTEAFF
TRBJ2-2,NA,TRBV3-1,many,TGTGCCAGCAGCCAAGTCAGCACCGGGGAGCTGTTTTTT,CASSQVSTGELFF
TRBJ2-1,TRBD2,TRBV11-2,many,TGTGCCAGCAGCCGGCGCCCCGGGACTAGCGATTACAATGAGCAGTTCTTC,CASSRRPGTSDYNEQFF
TRBJ1-2,NA,TRBV20-1,many,TGCAGTGCTAGAGCATCGGACCGCCCTGGCTATGGCTACACCTTC,CSARASDRPGYGYTF
TRBJ2-7,NA,TRBV7-8,many,TGTGCCAGCAGCTCAACCAGGACCCGGCAAGGCGAGCAGTACTTC,CASSSTRTRQGEQYF
TRBJ2-4,NA,TRBV4-1,few,TGCGCCAGCAGCCAAGGAGGACAGATAGGGGCCAAAAACATTCAGTACTTC,CASSQGGQIGAKNIQYF
TRBJ2-5,TRBD1,TRBV4-2,NA,TGTGCCAGCAGCCAATCTGGGGACAGTGGTTGGGAGACCCAGTACTTC,CASSQSGDSGWETQYF
TRBJ1-2,NA,TRBV28,many,TGTGCCAGCCGCAGGCGGGACAAAAAGTCGCGCAACTATGGCTACACCTTC,CASRRRDKKSRNYGYTF
TRBJ2-4,TRBD2,TRBV15,NA,TGTGCCACCAGCAGAGATCTAGGCGGGAGCAAAAACATTCAGTACTTC,CATSRDLGGSKNIQYF
TRBJ2-5,NA,TRBV4-1,NA,TGCGCCAGCAGCCAAGATGGGGATAGGAGGGAGACCCAGTACTTC,CASSQDGDRRETQYF
TRBJ2-7,NA,TRBV7-8,NA,TGTGCCAGCAGCTTACGGGGATCTAATTCAAAGGCCCCCCTCTACGAGCAGTACTTC,CASSLRGSNSKAPLYEQYF
TRBJ1-5,NA,TRBV20-1,few,TGCAGTGCTTACCTGGGCTCCAATCAGCCCCAGCATTTT,CSAYLGSNQPQHF
TRBJ2-1,TRBD1,TRBV2,NA,TGTGCCAGCAGGATGCCGGGACAGGGGGCACGGGATGAGCAGTTCTTC,CASRMPGQGARDEQFF
TRBJ1-6,NA,TRBV3-1,NA,TGTGCCAGCAGCCATGGACAGCGGAGCTCCTATAATTCACCCCTCCACTTT,CASSHGQRSSYNSPLHF
TRBJ2-7,TRBD1,TRBV29-1,many,TGCAGCGCAGGACAGGGGGCATACGAGCAGTACTTC,CSAGQGAYEQYF
TRBJ1-6,NA,TRBV5-1,NA,TGCGCCAGCAGCTTGGACAGGGCCGGGGATTCACCCCTCCACTTT,CASSLDRAGDSPLHF
TRBJ2-7,NA,TRBV5-1,NA,TGCGCCAGCAGCTTGGATACAGGGAGCCCACGGGAGCAGTACTTC,CASSLDTGSPREQYF
TRBJ1-1,NA,TRBV7-2,many,TGTGCCAGCAGCTTAGAGGTGCTTATGAACACTGAAGCTTTCTTT,CASSLEVLMNTEAFF
TRBJ1-5,NA,TRBV19,NA,TGTGCCAGTAGTGCACAGGGTTCGGGTTGGAGCAATCAGCCCCAGCATTTT,CASSAQGSGWSNQPQHF
TRBJ2-7,TRBD2,TRBV20-1,few,TGCAGTGCCCCCGGGGGGATTGGGGGCTACGAGCAGTACTTC,CSAPGGIGGYEQYF